Detailed here is one T cell receptor beta chain. The antigen remains unidentified. TCRdb passed the reads through MiXCR, listing each CDR3 protein once. The sample carries around 330,000 distinct CDR3 sequences, 15% to 20% recorded once. This entry belongs to a study of T cell repertoires in cytomegalovirus infection. Study-wide points: Identification of carriers of CMV plus the relevant HLA was achieved through cumulative public TCR beta family frequency.

The receptor comes from a human donor in good health (CMV status not recorded). Some clones in this sample may be carry-over from other donors' samples. The specimen was PBMCs.

DNA of the CDR3: TGTGCCAGCAGCTTAGAGCTATTGGCAGGAACTAACTATGGCTACACCTTC. It yields the protein CASSLELLAGTNYGYTF. This chain connects TRBV7-9 to TRBJ1-2; D ambiguous. This CDR3 contains 17 residues. V was clipped by 1 base and J by 0 bases, with 15 bases between them. Germline V gene sequence: CDR1 SEHNR, CDR2 FQNEAQ (reference sequence).